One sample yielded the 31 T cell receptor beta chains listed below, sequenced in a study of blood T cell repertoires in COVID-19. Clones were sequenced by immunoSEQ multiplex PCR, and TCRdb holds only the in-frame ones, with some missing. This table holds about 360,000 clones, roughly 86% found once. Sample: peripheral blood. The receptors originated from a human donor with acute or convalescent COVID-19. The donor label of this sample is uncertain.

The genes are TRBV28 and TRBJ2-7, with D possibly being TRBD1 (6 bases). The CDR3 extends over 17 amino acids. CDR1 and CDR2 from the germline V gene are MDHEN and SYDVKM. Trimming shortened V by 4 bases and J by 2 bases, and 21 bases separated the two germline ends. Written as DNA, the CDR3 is TGTGCCAGCAGTTCCCTCCGGGACACCGGACCTGCCTACGAGCAGTACTTC. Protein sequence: CASSSLRDTGPAYEQYF.

CDR3 sequence reads: CASSFHRGSGNTIYF. CDR3 coding DNA: TGTGCCAGCAGCTTCCACAGGGGATCAGGAAACACCATATATTTT. The genes are TRBV7-9 and TRBJ1-3, with 7 nucleotides matching TRBD1. Germline CDR1 reads SEHNR; CDR2 reads FQNEAQ (reference sequence). The CDR3 is made up of 15 amino acids. V lost 3 bases to trimming and J lost 4 bases; unmatched junction nucleotides: 6.

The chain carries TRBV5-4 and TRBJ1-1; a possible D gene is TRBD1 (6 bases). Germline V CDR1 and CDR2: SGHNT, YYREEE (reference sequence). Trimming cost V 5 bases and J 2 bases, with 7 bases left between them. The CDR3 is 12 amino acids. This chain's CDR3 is CASRDSNTEAFF. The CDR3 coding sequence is TGTGCCAGCAGGGACAGTAACACTGAAGCTTTCTTT.

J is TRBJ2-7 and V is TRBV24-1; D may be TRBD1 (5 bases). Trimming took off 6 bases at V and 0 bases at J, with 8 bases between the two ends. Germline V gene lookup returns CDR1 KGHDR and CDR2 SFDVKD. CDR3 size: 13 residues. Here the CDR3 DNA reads TGTGCCACCAGTTCAGGGAACTCCTACGAGCAGTACTTC. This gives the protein CATSSGNSYEQYF.

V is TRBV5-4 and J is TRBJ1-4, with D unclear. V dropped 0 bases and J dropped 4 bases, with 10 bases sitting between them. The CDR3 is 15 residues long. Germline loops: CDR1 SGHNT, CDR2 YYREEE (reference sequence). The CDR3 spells CASSLGTGSNEKLFF. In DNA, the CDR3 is TGTGCCAGCAGCTTGGGGACCGGGAGTAATGAAAAACTGTTTTTT.

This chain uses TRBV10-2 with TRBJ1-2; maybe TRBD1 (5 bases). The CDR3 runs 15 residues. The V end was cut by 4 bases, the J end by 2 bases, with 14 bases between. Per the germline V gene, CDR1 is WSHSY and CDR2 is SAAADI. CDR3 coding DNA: TGCGCCAGCAGTGGACAAAGCGGGGGAAACTATGGCTACACCTTC. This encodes CASSGQSGGNYGYTF.

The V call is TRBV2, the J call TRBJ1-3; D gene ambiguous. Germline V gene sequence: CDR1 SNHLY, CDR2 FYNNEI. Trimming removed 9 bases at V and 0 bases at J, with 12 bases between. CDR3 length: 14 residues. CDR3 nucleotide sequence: TGTGCCAGTGTACGGGAGATCTCTGGAAACACCATATATTTT. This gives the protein CASVREISGNTIYF.

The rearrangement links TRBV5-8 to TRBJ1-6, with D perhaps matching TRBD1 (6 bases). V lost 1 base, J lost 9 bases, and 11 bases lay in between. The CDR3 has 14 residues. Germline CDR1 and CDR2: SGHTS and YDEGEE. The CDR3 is CASSLTGFASPLHF. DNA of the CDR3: TGTGCCAGCAGCTTGACAGGGTTCGCTTCACCCCTCCACTTT.

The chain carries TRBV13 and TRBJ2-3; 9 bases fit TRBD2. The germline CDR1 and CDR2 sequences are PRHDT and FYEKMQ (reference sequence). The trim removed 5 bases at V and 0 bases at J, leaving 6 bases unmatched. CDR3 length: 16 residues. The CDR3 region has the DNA TGTGCCAGCAGCCTCCGACTAGCGGCTAGCACAGATACGCAGTATTTT. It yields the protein CASSLRLAASTDTQYF.

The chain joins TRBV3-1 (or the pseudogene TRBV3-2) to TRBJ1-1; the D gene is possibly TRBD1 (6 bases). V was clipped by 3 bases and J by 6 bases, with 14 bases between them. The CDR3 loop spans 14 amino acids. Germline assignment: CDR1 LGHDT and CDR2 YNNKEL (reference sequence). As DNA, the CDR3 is TGTGCCAGCAGCCAGTACAGGGATACCGCTGAAGCTTTCTTT. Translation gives CASSQYRDTAEAFF.

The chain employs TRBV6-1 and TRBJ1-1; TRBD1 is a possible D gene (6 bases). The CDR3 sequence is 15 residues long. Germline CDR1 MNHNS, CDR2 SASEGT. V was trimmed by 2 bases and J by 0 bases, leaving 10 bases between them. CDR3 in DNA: TGTGCCAGCAGTGAATGGGCAGGGGTGAACACTGAAGCTTTCTTT. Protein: CASSEWAGVNTEAFF.

Here the CDR3 reads CASSQLGQGSSGNTIYF. The CDR3 nucleotides are TGCGCCAGCAGCCAACTGGGACAGGGGAGCTCTGGAAACACCATATATTTT. The chain employs TRBV4-1 and TRBJ1-3, with 10 bases matching TRBD1. There are 17 residues in the CDR3. In germline, CDR1 is MGHRA, CDR2 YSYEKL. J was trimmed by 0 bases and V by 2 bases; bases with no gene match: 4.

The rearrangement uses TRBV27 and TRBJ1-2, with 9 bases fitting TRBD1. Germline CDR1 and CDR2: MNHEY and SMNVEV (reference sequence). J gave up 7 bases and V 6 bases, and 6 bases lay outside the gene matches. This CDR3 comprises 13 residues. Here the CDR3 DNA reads TGTGCCAGCAGCCGGGACAGGGCTTTTGGCTACACCTTC. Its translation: CASSRDRAFGYTF.

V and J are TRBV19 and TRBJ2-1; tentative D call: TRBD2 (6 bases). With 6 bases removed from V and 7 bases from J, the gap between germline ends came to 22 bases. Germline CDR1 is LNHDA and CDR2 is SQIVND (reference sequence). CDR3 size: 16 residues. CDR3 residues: CASSEKTRGGGNEQFF. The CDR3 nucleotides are TGTGCCAGTAGCGAAAAAACTAGGGGAGGCGGGAATGAGCAGTTCTTC.

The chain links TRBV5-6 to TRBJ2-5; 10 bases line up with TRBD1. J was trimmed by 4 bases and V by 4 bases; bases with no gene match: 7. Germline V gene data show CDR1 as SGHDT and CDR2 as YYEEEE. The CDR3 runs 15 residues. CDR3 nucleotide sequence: TGTGCCAGCAGCCTCTGGACAGGGGGGGCAGAGACCCAGTACTTC. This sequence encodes CASSLWTGGAETQYF.

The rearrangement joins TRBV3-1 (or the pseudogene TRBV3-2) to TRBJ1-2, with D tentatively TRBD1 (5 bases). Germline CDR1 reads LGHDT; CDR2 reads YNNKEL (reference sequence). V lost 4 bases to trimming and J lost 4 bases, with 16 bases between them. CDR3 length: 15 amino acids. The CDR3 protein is CASSRRTVGGYGYTF. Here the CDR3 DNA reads TGTGCCAGCAGCCGGAGGACGGTGGGGGGCTATGGCTACACCTTC.

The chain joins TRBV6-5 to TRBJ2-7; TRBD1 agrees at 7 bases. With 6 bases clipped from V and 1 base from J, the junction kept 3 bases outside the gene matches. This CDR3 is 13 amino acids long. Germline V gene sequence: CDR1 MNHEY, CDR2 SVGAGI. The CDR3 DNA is TGTGCCAGCAGCCTGGGACAGTCCTACGAGCAGTACTTC. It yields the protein CASSLGQSYEQYF.

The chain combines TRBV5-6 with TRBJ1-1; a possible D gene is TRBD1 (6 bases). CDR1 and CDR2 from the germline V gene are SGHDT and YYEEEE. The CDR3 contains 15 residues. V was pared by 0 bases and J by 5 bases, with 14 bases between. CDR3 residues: CASSLETGFRTEAFF. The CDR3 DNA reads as TGTGCCAGCAGCTTGGAAACAGGGTTTAGGACTGAAGCTTTCTTT.

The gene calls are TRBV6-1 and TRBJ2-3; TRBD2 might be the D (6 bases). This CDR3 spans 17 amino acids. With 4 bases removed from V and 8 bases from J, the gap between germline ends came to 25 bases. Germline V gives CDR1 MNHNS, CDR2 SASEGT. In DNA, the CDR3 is TGTGCCAGCAGTGGCACGAGGCTAGCCATCGGGCGGGGTACGCAGTATTTT. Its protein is CASSGTRLAIGRGTQYF.

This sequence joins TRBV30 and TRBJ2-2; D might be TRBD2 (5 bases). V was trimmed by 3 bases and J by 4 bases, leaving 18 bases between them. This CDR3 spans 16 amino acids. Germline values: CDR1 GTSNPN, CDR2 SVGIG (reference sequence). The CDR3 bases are TGTGCCTGGAGGGCTTGGGCTGGAGGTGCCACCGGGGAGCTGTTTTTT. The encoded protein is CAWRAWAGGATGELFF.

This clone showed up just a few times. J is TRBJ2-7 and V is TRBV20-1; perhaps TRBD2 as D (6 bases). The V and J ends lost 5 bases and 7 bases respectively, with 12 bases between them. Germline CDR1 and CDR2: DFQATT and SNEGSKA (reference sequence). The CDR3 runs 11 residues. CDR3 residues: CSAGRREEQYF. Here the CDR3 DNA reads TGCAGTGCTGGGAGGCGAGAGGAGCAGTACTTC.

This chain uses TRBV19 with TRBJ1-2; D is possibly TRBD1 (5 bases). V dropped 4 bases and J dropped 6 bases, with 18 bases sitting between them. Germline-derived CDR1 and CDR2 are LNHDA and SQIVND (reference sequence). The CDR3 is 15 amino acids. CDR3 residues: CASSTSGVFLNGYTF. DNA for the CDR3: TGTGCCAGTAGTACCTCGGGGGTGTTCTTAAATGGCTACACCTTC.

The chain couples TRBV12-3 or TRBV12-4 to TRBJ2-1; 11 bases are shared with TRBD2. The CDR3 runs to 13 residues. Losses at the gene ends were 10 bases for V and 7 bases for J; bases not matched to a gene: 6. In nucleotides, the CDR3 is TGTGCCATCTCGGGACTAGCGGAAAATGAGCAGTTCTTC. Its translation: CAISGLAENEQFF.

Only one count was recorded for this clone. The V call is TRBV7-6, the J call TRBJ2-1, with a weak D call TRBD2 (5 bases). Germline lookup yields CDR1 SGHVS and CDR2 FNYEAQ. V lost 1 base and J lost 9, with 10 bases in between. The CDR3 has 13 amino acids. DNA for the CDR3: TGTGCCAGCAGCTTAGGACTATTGGGTGAGCAGTTCTTC. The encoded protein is CASSLGLLGEQFF.

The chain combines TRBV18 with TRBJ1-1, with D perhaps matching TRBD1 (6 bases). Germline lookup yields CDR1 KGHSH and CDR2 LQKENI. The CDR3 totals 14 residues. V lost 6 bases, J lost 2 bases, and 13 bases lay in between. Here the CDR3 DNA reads TGTGCCAGCTCTTACCCGGACAGAAACACTGAAGCTTTCTTT. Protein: CASSYPDRNTEAFF.

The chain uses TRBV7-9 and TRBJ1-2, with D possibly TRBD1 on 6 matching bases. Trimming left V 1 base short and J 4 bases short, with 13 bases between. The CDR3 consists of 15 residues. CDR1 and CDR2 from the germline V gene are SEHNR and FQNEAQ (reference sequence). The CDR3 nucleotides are TGTGCCAGCAGCTTAGTGGGGACAAGGAGCTATGGCTACACCTTC. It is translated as CASSLVGTRSYGYTF.

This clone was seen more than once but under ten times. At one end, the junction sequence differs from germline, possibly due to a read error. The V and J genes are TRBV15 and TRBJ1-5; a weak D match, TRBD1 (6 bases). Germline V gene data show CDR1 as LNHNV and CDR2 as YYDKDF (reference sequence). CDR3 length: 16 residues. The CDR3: CATNRGGGHSNQPQHF. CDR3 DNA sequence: TGTGCCACCAACAGAGGGGGAGGACATAGCAATCAGCCCCAGCATTTT. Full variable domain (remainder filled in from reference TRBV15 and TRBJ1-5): DAMVIQNPRYQVTQFGKPVTLSCSQTLNHNVMYWYQQKSSQAPKLLFHYYDKDFNNEADTPDNFQSRRPNTSFCFLDIRSPGLGDTAMYLCATNRGGGHSNQPQHFGDGTRLSIL.

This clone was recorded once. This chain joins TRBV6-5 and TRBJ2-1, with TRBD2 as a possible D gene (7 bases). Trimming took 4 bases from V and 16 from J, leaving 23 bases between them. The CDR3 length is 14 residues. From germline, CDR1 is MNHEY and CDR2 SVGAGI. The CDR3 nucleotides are TGTGCCAGCAGTTCAGCGAGGGGGGGGGCCGCTCGATTCTTC. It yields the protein CASSSARGGAARFF.

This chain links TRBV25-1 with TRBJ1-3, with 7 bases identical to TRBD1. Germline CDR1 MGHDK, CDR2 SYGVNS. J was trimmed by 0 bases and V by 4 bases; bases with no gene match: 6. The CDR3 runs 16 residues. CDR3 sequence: CASSVTGQHSGNTIYF. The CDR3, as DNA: TGTGCCAGCAGTGTAACGGGACAGCACTCTGGAAACACCATATATTTT.

Written as DNA, the CDR3 is TGTGCCACCAGAGACAACCTGAACACCGGGGAGCTGTTTTTT. It encodes CATRDNLNTGELFF. The chain recombines TRBV24-1 with TRBJ2-2; D unresolved. This CDR3 has 14 amino acids. CDR1 and CDR2 (germline): KGHDR, SFDVKD. Trimming took off 7 bases at V and 1 base at J, with 9 bases between the two ends.

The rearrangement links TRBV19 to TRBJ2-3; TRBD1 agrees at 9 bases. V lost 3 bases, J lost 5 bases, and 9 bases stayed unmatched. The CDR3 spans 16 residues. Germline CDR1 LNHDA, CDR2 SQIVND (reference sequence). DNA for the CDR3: TGTGCCAGTAGTATTCTCCCCGGGACAGGGAAAGATACGCAGTATTTT. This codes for CASSILPGTGKDTQYF. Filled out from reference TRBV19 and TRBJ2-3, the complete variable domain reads DGGITQSPKYLFRKEGQNVTLSCEQNLNHDAMYWYRQDPGQGLRLIYYSQIVNDFQKGDIAEGYSVSREKKESFPLTVTSAQKNPTAFYLCASSILPGTGKDTQYFGPGTRLTVL.